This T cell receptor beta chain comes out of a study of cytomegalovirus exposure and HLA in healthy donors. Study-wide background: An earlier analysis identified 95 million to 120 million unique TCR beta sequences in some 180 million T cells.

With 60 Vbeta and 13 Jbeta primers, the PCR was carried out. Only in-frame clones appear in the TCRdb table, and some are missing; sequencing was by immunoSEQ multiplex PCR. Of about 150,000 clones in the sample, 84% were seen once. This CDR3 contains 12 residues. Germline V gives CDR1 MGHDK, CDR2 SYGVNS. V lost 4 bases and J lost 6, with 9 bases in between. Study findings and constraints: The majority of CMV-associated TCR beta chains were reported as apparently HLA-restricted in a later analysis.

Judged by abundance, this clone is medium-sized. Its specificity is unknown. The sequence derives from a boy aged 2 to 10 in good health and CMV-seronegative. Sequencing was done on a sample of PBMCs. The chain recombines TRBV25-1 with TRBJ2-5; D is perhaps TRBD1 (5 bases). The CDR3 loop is CASSAGKKTQYF. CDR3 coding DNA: TGTGCCAGCAGTGCAGGGAAGAAGACCCAGTACTTC.